Shown below are 24 T cell receptor beta chains from a single sample sequenced in a study of cytotoxic CD8 clonotypes in ibrutinib-treated CLL. The repertoire was sequenced with immunoSEQ multiplex PCR; TCRdb's copy has only in-frame clones and lacks some. Of 27,000 or so clones in the sample, over 75% were seen once. Sequenced here: PBMCs, sampled after 24 months of ibrutinib treatment. The receptors come from a human donor with chronic lymphocytic leukemia.

A few counts support this clone. This chain joins TRBV5-1 and TRBJ1-4; D possibly corresponds to TRBD1 (6 bases). The CDR3 loop spans 14 amino acids. V was pared by 2 bases and J by 8 bases, with 13 bases between. CDR1 and CDR2 (germline): SGHRS, YFSETQ. The CDR3 DNA is TGCGCCAGCAGCTTCGGGACACAAAAAGAAAAACTGTTTTTT. This sequence encodes CASSFGTQKEKLFF.

The rearrangement joins TRBV19 to TRBJ1-6; 7 nucleotides line up with TRBD1. Germline V gene lookup returns CDR1 LNHDA and CDR2 SQIVND (reference sequence). Trimming cost V 7 bases and J 0 bases; bases outside gene matches: 9. The CDR3 is 17 residues long. CDR3 in DNA: TGTGCCAGTACTAGACAGGGAACAAGCTCCTATAATTCACCCCTCCACTTT. Encoded protein: CASTRQGTSSYNSPLHF. The full variable domain, completed using reference TRBV19 and TRBJ1-6, is DGGITQSPKYLFRKEGQNVTLSCEQNLNHDAMYWYRQDPGQGLRLIYYSQIVNDFQKGDIAEGYSVSREKKESFPLTVTSAQKNPTAFYLCASTRQGTSSYNSPLHFGNGTRLTVT.

The genes are TRBV6-6 and TRBJ2-3; D not certain. V shed 8 bases and J shed 1 base, with 4 bases lying between them. Germline V lookup: CDR1 MNHNY, CDR2 SVGAGI (reference sequence). This CDR3 is 11 amino acids long. CDR3 bases: TGTGCCAGCCTTGGCACAGATACGCAGTATTTT. It encodes CASLGTDTQYF.

This rearrangement joins TRBV4-1 to TRBJ2-2; 10 nucleotides align to TRBD1. In germline, CDR1 is MGHRA, CDR2 YSYEKL. V was clipped by 6 bases and J by 7 bases; unmatched bases: 5. This CDR3 has 14 amino acids. CDR3 residues: CASSRQGAGGELFF. In DNA, the CDR3 is TGCGCCAGCAGTCGACAGGGGGCCGGCGGGGAGCTGTTTTTT.

This clone is a singleton in its sample. One junction end disagrees with the germline gene, perhaps due to a read error. V and J are TRBV29-1 and TRBJ2-6, with 7 bases identical to TRBD1. The V gene's germline CDR1 is SQVTM and CDR2 ANQGSEA. This CDR3 is 17 amino acids long. The CDR3, as DNA: TGCAGCGTTAAAGACAGGGCCCCCTTCTCTGGGGCCAACGTCCTGACTTTC. It encodes CSVKDRAPFSGANVLTF.

This clone has more than one count but fewer than ten. V gene TRBV29-1 combines with J gene TRBJ2-5, with D possibly matching TRBD1 (6 bases). Germline V lookup: CDR1 SQVTM, CDR2 ANQGSEA. The CDR3 has 13 residues. The V end lost 3 bases, the J end lost 4 bases, and 12 bases lay between the germline ends. CDR3 region: CSVEFARGETQYF. As DNA, the CDR3 is TGCAGCGTTGAGTTCGCCAGGGGAGAGACCCAGTACTTC.

V gene TRBV7-2 combines with J gene TRBJ1-2; TRBD1 aligns across 9 bases. With 6 bases clipped from V and 5 bases from J, the junction kept 4 bases outside the gene matches. Per germline, CDR1 SGHTA and CDR2 FQGNSA. The CDR3 contains 13 residues. The CDR3 loop reads CASRGTGTYGYTF. DNA for the CDR3: TGTGCCAGCAGGGGGACAGGGACGTATGGCTACACCTTC. Together with reference TRBV7-2 and TRBJ1-2, the CDR3 gives the full variable domain: GAGVSQSPSNKVTEKGKDVELRCDPISGHTALYWYRQSLGQGLEFLIYFQGNSAPDKSGLPSDRFSAERTGGSVSTLTIQRTQQEDSAVYLCASRGTGTYGYTFGSGTRLTVV.

The rearrangement links TRBV5-1 to TRBJ1-1; 9 bases match TRBD1. After removal of 4 bases from V and 0 bases from J, the junction contained 1 base not matched to a gene. Germline-derived CDR1 and CDR2 are SGHRS and YFSETQ. The CDR3 totals 14 residues. The CDR3 reads CASSRTGVNTEAFF. In DNA, the CDR3 is TGCGCCAGCAGCAGGACAGGGGTGAACACTGAAGCTTTCTTT. The full variable domain, with the rest looked up from reference TRBV5-1 and TRBJ1-1, is KAGVTQTPRYLIKTRGQQVTLSCSPISGHRSVSWYQQTPGQGLQFLFEYFSETQRNKGNFPGRFSGRQFSNSRSEMNVSTLELGDSALYLCASSRTGVNTEAFFGQGTRLTVV.

The chain has TRBV6-5 and TRBJ1-2; 9 bases fit TRBD1. Germline loops: CDR1 MNHEY, CDR2 SVGAGI. V was pared by 2 bases and J by 8 bases, with 6 bases of the junction left unmatched. The CDR3 runs 14 residues. As DNA, the CDR3 is TGTGCCAGCAGTTACCCCCCGACAGGGGGAGGCTACACCTTC. The encoded protein is CASSYPPTGGGYTF.

The chain joins TRBV7-2 to TRBJ1-4; D is ambiguous. The germline CDR1 and CDR2 sequences are SGHTA and FQGNSA. V gave up 1 base and J gave up 2 bases, with 14 bases separating them. The CDR3 is 17 amino acids. CDR3 in amino acids: CASSLGGRVHTNEKLFF. The CDR3 nucleotides read TGTGCCAGCAGCTTAGGTGGTAGGGTTCATACTAATGAAAAACTGTTTTTT.

The CDR3 is CASSLESSGGARETQYF. CDR3 DNA sequence: TGTGCCAGCAGCTTAGAGAGTAGCGGGGGGGCTCGGGAGACCCAGTACTTC. The chain carries TRBV13 and TRBJ2-5; 11 nucleotides agree with TRBD2. CDR1 is PRHDT and CDR2 is FYEKMQ in the germline V gene (reference sequence). V was clipped by 1 base and J by 5 bases; unmatched bases: 9. There are 17 residues in the CDR3.

The J gene is TRBJ2-7, the V gene TRBV19; 12 bases fit TRBD1. The germline V gene has CDR1 LNHDA and CDR2 SQIVND (reference sequence). J lost 5 bases, V lost 5 bases, and 4 bases had no gene match. The CDR3 length is 14 residues. In DNA, the CDR3 is TGTGCCAGTAGTCCGGGACAGGGGGCTGACGAGCAGTACTTC. This translates into CASSPGQGADEQYF.

This clone has only one observation. The chain couples TRBV5-4 to TRBJ1-1; D ambiguous. Per the germline V gene, CDR1 is SGHNT and CDR2 is YYREEE (reference sequence). Trimming removed 0 bases at V and 2 bases at J, with 8 bases between. The CDR3 spans 14 residues. The CDR3 nucleotides are TGTGCCAGCAGCTTGGGAGGGATCAACACTGAAGCTTTCTTT. This codes for CASSLGGINTEAFF.

CDR3 region: CASSFSGGSGNTIYF. The CDR3 DNA is TGTGCCAGCAGCTTCTCCGGAGGATCTGGAAACACCATATATTTT. The chain links TRBV7-3 to TRBJ1-3; D remains unclear. V lost 3 bases, J lost 1 base, and 10 bases lay in between. Germline values: CDR1 SGHTA, CDR2 FQGTGA. The CDR3 loop spans 15 amino acids.

The chain employs TRBV6-1 and TRBJ2-5; 10 bases agree with TRBD2. The CDR3 sequence is 15 residues long. Germline lookup yields CDR1 MNHNS and CDR2 SASEGT. The V segment lost 7 bases and the J segment 3 bases; nucleotides outside the gene matches: 8. The CDR3 reads CASTGTSASKETQYF. The CDR3 nucleotides read TGTGCCAGCACCGGGACTAGCGCTTCCAAAGAGACCCAGTACTTC.

The V call is TRBV27, the J call TRBJ2-2; D gene unclear. V lost 4 bases and J 1 base, leaving 13 bases between the germline ends. The germline V gene encodes CDR1 MNHEY and CDR2 SMNVEV (reference sequence). The CDR3 loop spans 16 amino acids. The CDR3 region has the DNA TGTGCCAGCAGTTCTAGATTTCTGGGGAACACCGGGGAGCTGTTTTTT. Residues: CASSSRFLGNTGELFF.

V is TRBV11-2 and J is TRBJ1-4; 8 bases map to TRBD1. The CDR3 runs to 16 residues. J lost 7 bases, V lost 1 base, and 8 bases had no gene match. CDR1 is SGHAT, CDR2 FQNNGV, per germline. The CDR3: CASSLGTGGAPEKLFF. In DNA form, the CDR3 reads TGTGCCAGCAGCTTAGGAACAGGGGGAGCCCCTGAAAAACTGTTTTTT. The variable domain in full, completed from reference TRBV11-2 and TRBJ1-4, reads EAGVAQSPRYKIIEKRQSVAFWCNPISGHATLYWYQQILGQGPKLLIQFQNNGVVDDSQLPKDRFSAERLKGVDSTLKIQPAKLEDSAVYLCASSLGTGGAPEKLFFGSGTQLSVL.

The V gene is TRBV5-1, the J gene TRBJ1-3; D uncertain. Trimming pared 1 base from V and 0 bases from J, leaving 8 bases between. The CDR3 contains 15 residues. Germline V gene data show CDR1 as SGHRS and CDR2 as YFSETQ. CDR3 sequence reads: CASSLIGYSGNTIYF. In DNA, the CDR3 is TGCGCCAGCAGCTTGATTGGGTACTCTGGAAACACCATATATTTT. The complete variable domain, with remaining parts taken from reference TRBV5-1 and TRBJ1-3, reads KAGVTQTPRYLIKTRGQQVTLSCSPISGHRSVSWYQQTPGQGLQFLFEYFSETQRNKGNFPGRFSGRQFSNSRSEMNVSTLELGDSALYLCASSLIGYSGNTIYFGEGSWLTVV.

The rearrangement links TRBV7-3 to TRBJ2-7; D unclear. This CDR3 has 13 amino acids. The V and J ends lost 1 base and 5 bases respectively, with 9 bases between them. Per the germline V gene, CDR1 is SGHTA and CDR2 is FQGTGA. The CDR3 loop is CASSLIMGNEQYF. The CDR3 DNA reads as TGTGCCAGCAGCTTAATAATGGGAAACGAGCAGTACTTC.

J is TRBJ2-7 and V is TRBV11-1; 7 bases line up with TRBD1. This CDR3 region has 13 residues. The trim removed 8 bases at V and 0 bases at J, leaving 4 bases unmatched. The V gene's germline CDR1 is SGHAT and CDR2 FQDESV (reference sequence). The CDR3 loop is CASEGTASYEQYF. The CDR3 DNA is TGTGCCAGCGAAGGGACAGCCTCCTACGAGCAGTACTTC. The full variable domain, with the rest looked up from reference TRBV11-1 and TRBJ2-7, is EAEVAQSPRYKITEKSQAVAFWCDPISGHATLYWYRQILGQGPELLVQFQDESVVDDSQLPKDRFSAERLKGVDSTLKIQPAELGDSAMYLCASEGTASYEQYFGPGTRLTVT.

The chain carries TRBV7-9 and TRBJ2-2, with 7 bases aligning to TRBD1. Per germline, CDR1 SEHNR and CDR2 FQNEAQ (reference sequence). The CDR3 has 13 residues. The junction had 8 bases not matched to a gene; V was cut back by 11 bases and J by 5 bases. The CDR3 reads CAEPGDSTGELFF. CDR3 DNA: TGTGCCGAACCAGGGGACAGTACCGGGGAGCTGTTTTTT.

This clone was picked up a small number of times. The V gene is TRBV7-9, the J gene TRBJ1-2; unclear D gene. Trimming shortened V by 0 bases and J by 4 bases, and 9 bases separated the two germline ends. The CDR3 consists of 14 residues. In germline, CDR1 is SEHNR, CDR2 FQNEAQ (reference sequence). The CDR3 protein is CASSLAPFGYGYTF. The CDR3 DNA sequence: TGTGCCAGCAGCTTAGCACCATTCGGCTATGGCTACACCTTC.

This clone is a singleton in its sample. This chain links TRBV7-9 with TRBJ2-3; D remains ambiguous. This CDR3 contains 12 residues. Looked up from germline, CDR1 is SEHNR and CDR2 is FQNEAQ (reference sequence). The V gene lost 5 bases and the J gene lost 11 bases, with 14 bases spanning the gap. The CDR3 DNA sequence: TGTGCCAGCAGCACCGATAGTTCAGGGCAGTATTTT. It codes for CASSTDSSGQYF.

This sequence joins TRBV19 and TRBJ1-3; TRBD1 matches at 10 bases. V shed 5 bases and J 4 bases; nucleotides not matched to a gene: 5. The CDR3 sequence is 15 residues long. Germline V gene sequence: CDR1 LNHDA, CDR2 SQIVND (reference sequence). Here the CDR3 reads CASSWDRGSGNTIYF. DNA of the CDR3: TGTGCCAGTAGTTGGGACAGGGGATCCGGAAACACCATATATTTT.